Listed below are T cell receptor beta chains from one sample, sequenced in a study of T cell repertoires in cytomegalovirus infection. The antigens of these receptors remain unknown. TCRdb reanalysed the reads using MiXCR and keeps one entry per CDR3 protein. Of 600,000 to 700,000 distinct CDR3 sequences in the sample, around 31% were seen once. The specimen comprised cultured PBMCs, sampled from culture after CMV antigen stimulation. These receptors were obtained from a human donor in good health (CMV status not recorded). Some clones in this sample may be carry-over from other donors' samples. The CDR3 runs from the conserved cysteine through the conserved F or W. Fields, in order: CDR3 DNA, CDR3 protein, J gene, D gene, CDR3 length, clone size, V gene. D genes are given only for firm matches. Part of the rows lack a size; the others show once, few, many or a class for expanded clones.

TGCGCCAGCAGCCAATATCTAACGGGCAACTACGAGCAGTACTTC,CASSQYLTGNYEQYF,TRBJ2-7,.,15,.,TRBV4-1
TGTGCCAGCAGCCCCCTATGGACAGGGATAACCACCGGGGAGCTGTTTTTT,CASSPLWTGITTGELFF,TRBJ2-2,TRBD1,17,.,TRBV11-2
TGTGCCAGCTCACCTAACCAGGAGGTCACCGGGGAGCTGTTTTTT,CASSPNQEVTGELFF,TRBJ2-2,.,15,.,TRBV18
TGTGCCAGCAGCTTGATGACTAGCGGGGACAATGAGCAGTTCTTC,CASSLMTSGDNEQFF,TRBJ2-1,TRBD2,15,few,TRBV7-9
TGTGCCAGCAGTTTACGGACAGGGGGCCCTCTAAGCTCCTACGAGCAGTACTTC,CASSLRTGGPLSSYEQYF,TRBJ2-7,TRBD1,18,few,TRBV27
TGTGCCAGCAGCTTAGCGGTCGGCGAGACCCAGTACTTC,CASSLAVGETQYF,TRBJ2-5,.,13,few,TRBV7-2
TGTGCCAGCAGACAACAGGGGGGGGATGAGCCCTTCTTC,CASRQQGGDEPFF,TRBJ2-1,.,13,few,TRBV6-6
TGTGCCAGCAGTGAGGCACCGAACACTGAAGCTTTCTTT,CASSEAPNTEAFF,TRBJ1-1,.,13,few,TRBV2
TGTGCCAGCACTCCCCCGGCTAGGAGCTTCAATGAGCAGTTCTTC,CASTPPARSFNEQFF,TRBJ2-1,.,15,.,TRBV12-3/TRBV12-4
TGTGCCAGCAGTTACTCGTTTTTTCGGGGGACTAGCGAAAAAAAAGATACGCAGTATTTT,CASSYSFFRGTSEKKDTQYF,TRBJ2-3,TRBD2,20,.,TRBV6-2/TRBV6-3